What follows are 11 T cell receptor beta chains derived from one specimen sequenced in a study of T cell responses to AZD1222 COVID-19 vaccine. The table came from immunoSEQ multiplex PCR; TCRdb's copy has only in-frame clones and leaves some out. Of fewer than 150,000 clones listed, 93% are singletons. Source: peripheral blood, taken on day 0 of AZD1222 vaccination. The receptors were sampled from an adult in good health.

This sequence joins TRBV2 and TRBJ1-1; 7 nucleotides match TRBD1. The CDR3 extends over 12 amino acids. The V segment lost 6 bases and the J segment 6 bases; nucleotides outside the gene matches: 4. The germline V gene has CDR1 SNHLY and CDR2 FYNNEI. This chain's CDR3 is CASRQQGPEAFF. The CDR3 DNA reads as TGTGCCAGCAGACAACAGGGGCCTGAAGCTTTCTTT. Together with reference TRBV2 and TRBJ1-1, the CDR3 gives the full variable domain: EPEVTQTPSHQVTQMGQEVILRCVPISNHLYFYWYRQILGQKVEFLVSFYNNEISEKSEIFDDQFSVERPDGSNFTLKIRSTKLEDSAMYFCASRQQGPEAFFGQGTRLTVV.

The V gene is TRBV7-9, the J gene TRBJ1-4, with TRBD1 matching over 8 bases. The CDR3 extends over 16 amino acids. The junction had 14 bases not matched to a gene; V was cut back by 6 bases and J by 8 bases. The germline V gene encodes CDR1 SEHNR and CDR2 FQNEAQ (reference sequence). CDR3: CASRSSLTGAEEKLFF. DNA of the CDR3: TGTGCCAGCAGATCAAGTCTGACAGGGGCCGAAGAAAAACTGTTTTTT.

This clone was counted between two and nine times. This CDR3 is also generated by other DNA sequences in the sample. The chain employs TRBV11-2 and TRBJ1-5; D may be TRBD1 (5 bases). V was pared by 5 bases and J by 7 bases, with 12 bases between. The germline CDR1 and CDR2 sequences are SGHAT and FQNNGV. The CDR3 is made up of 13 amino acids. CDR3 in amino acids: CASSRGDRQPQHF. Here the CDR3 DNA reads TGTGCCAGCAGCCGGGGGGATAGGCAGCCCCAGCATTTT.

The chain is built from TRBV2 and TRBJ1-5, with 10 bases identical to TRBD1. The CDR3 runs 15 residues. The trim removed 7 bases at V and 1 base at J, leaving 4 bases unmatched. Looked up from germline, CDR1 is SNHLY and CDR2 is FYNNEI. CDR3: CASKLDRGSNQPQHF. CDR3 nucleotide sequence: TGTGCCAGCAAGTTGGACAGGGGGAGCAATCAGCCCCAGCATTTT.

This chain connects TRBV7-8 to TRBJ2-7; 9 positions agree with TRBD2. The junction had 12 bases not matched to a gene; V was cut back by 5 bases and J by 7 bases. The CDR3 runs to 15 residues. CDR1 and CDR2 from the germline V gene are SGHVS and FQNEAQ. The CDR3 DNA reads TGTGCCAGCAGCCTGCGGGCTAGCGGGGCAGGGGAGCAGTACTTC. This gives the protein CASSLRASGAGEQYF.

J is TRBJ2-5 and V is TRBV18; D is uncertain. Trimming shortened V by 3 bases and J by 4 bases, and 6 bases separated the two germline ends. The CDR3 totals 12 residues. Germline assignment: CDR1 KGHSH and CDR2 LQKENI. The CDR3 loop is CASSPLGETQYF. The CDR3, as DNA: TGTGCCAGCTCACCCCTAGGAGAGACCCAGTACTTC.

This chain's CDR3 is CSASIGGYSNQPQHF. The CDR3 nucleotides read TGCAGTGCTAGTATCGGGGGCTATAGCAATCAGCCCCAGCATTTT. The chain recombines TRBV20-1 with TRBJ1-5; D might be TRBD1 (6 bases). This CDR3 spans 15 amino acids. The V end was cut by 3 bases, the J end by 0 bases, with 12 bases between. Per germline, CDR1 DFQATT and CDR2 SNEGSKA (reference sequence).

Only one count was recorded for this clone. The chain employs TRBV6-5 and TRBJ2-7, with D tentatively TRBD1 or TRBD2 (5 bases each). The CDR3 spans 14 residues. Germline V gene lookup returns CDR1 MNHEY and CDR2 SVGAGI. The V gene lost 0 bases and the J gene lost 3 bases, with 9 bases spanning the gap. The CDR3 spells CASSYSRGVYEQYF. CDR3 nucleotides: TGTGCCAGCAGTTACTCTAGAGGGGTCTACGAGCAGTACTTC.

CDR3: CASAVYNSPLHF. CDR3 DNA sequence: TGTGCCAGCGCCGTTTATAATTCACCCCTCCACTTT. The rearrangement links TRBV27 to TRBJ1-6, with D uncertain. The CDR3 runs to 12 residues. The V gene lost 8 bases and the J gene lost 4 bases, with 6 bases spanning the gap. Germline V CDR1 and CDR2: MNHEY, SMNVEV (reference sequence).

The chain couples TRBV6-1 to TRBJ2-5; 11 nucleotides agree with TRBD2. The germline V gene has CDR1 MNHNS and CDR2 SASEGT. With 0 bases clipped from V and 5 bases from J, the junction kept 5 bases outside the gene matches. The CDR3 has 16 residues. The CDR3: CASSEALAGGRETQYF. The CDR3 nucleotides are TGTGCCAGCAGTGAAGCGTTAGCGGGGGGGCGGGAGACCCAGTACTTC.

The chain uses TRBV5-5 and TRBJ1-1, with 9 bases matching TRBD1. The CDR3 contains 17 residues. V shed 1 base, J shed 5 bases, and the junction held 12 bases outside the gene matches. Germline assignment: CDR1 SGHKS and CDR2 YYEKEE (reference sequence). The CDR3 loop is CASSLSVARQGETEAFF. CDR3 nucleotides: TGTGCCAGCAGCTTGTCTGTTGCGAGACAGGGGGAGACTGAAGCTTTCTTT.